These 15 T cell receptor beta chains came from one sample sequenced in a study of T cells in Graves' hyperthyroidism and ophthalmopathy. There were TCR beta CDR3 regions amplified from RNA transcripts. Researchers ran a first-round RT-PCR on the TCR CDR3 using the HTBI primer set. TCRdb fed the multiplex PCR reads into MiXCR, producing one record per CDR3 protein. The table shows roughly 250,000 distinct CDR3 sequences, with 22% occurring only once. Sample: blood. The receptor source for this set is a young man with Graves' ophthalmopathy.

This clonotype was seen only a few times. V usage is TRBV6-1 and J usage is TRBJ2-7; perhaps TRBD2 as D (7 bases). The CDR3 is 15 residues long. Germline V lookup: CDR1 MNHNS, CDR2 SASEGT. The ends were cut back, 6 bases at V and 2 bases at J, with 17 bases in the middle. This CDR3 reads CASSPGRGLAYEQYF. The CDR3 DNA reads TGTGCCAGCAGCCCCGGGCGGGGGCTGGCCTACGAGCAGTACTTC.

This clonotype came up a few times. This rearrangement joins TRBV30 to TRBJ2-5, with D possibly TRBD1 on 6 matching bases. CDR1 is GTSNPN and CDR2 is SVGIG in the germline V gene (reference sequence). With 7 bases removed from V and 9 bases from J, the gap between germline ends came to 15 bases. The CDR3 covers 11 residues. Here the CDR3 reads CASRGPMAQYF. CDR3 sequence (DNA): TGTGCCTCCAGGGGTCCTATGGCCCAGTACTTC.

The chain is built from TRBV7-2 and TRBJ2-7; D unresolved. Trimming pared 1 base from V and 6 bases from J, leaving 13 bases between. From germline, CDR1 is SGHTA and CDR2 FQGNSA. The CDR3 extends over 14 amino acids. In DNA form, the CDR3 reads TGTGCCAGCAGCTTAGTATTTTCGGAGAGCGAGCAGTACTTC. The encoded protein is CASSLVFSESEQYF.

This clonotype showed up many times. The chain recombines TRBV2 with TRBJ1-5, with D unclear. Trimming shortened V by 4 bases and J by 2 bases, and 6 bases separated the two germline ends. The CDR3 has 13 residues. Germline CDR1 and CDR2: SNHLY and FYNNEI. CDR3 residues: CASSVEGNQPQHF. The CDR3 nucleotides are TGTGCCAGCAGTGTGGAGGGCAATCAGCCCCAGCATTTT.

This clonotype was counted a few times. V and J are TRBV10-3 and TRBJ1-1; D might be TRBD1 (6 bases). CDR3 length: 14 residues. The V gene lost 0 bases and the J gene lost 7 bases, with 12 bases spanning the gap. From germline, CDR1 is ENHRY and CDR2 SYGVKD. CDR3 bases: TGTGCCATCAGTGAGTCATGGGGGCTGGTTGAAGCTTTCTTT. Its protein product is CAISESWGLVEAFF.

This clonotype showed up just a few times. V is TRBV18 and J is TRBJ1-1; TRBD1 matches 8 bases. The V gene end was trimmed by 3 bases and the J gene end by 5 bases; junction bases not matched to a gene: 8. The CDR3 is 15 residues long. From germline, CDR1 is KGHSH and CDR2 LQKENI. The CDR3 coding sequence is TGTGCCAGCTCACCGACAGGGGCCCTGAGGACTGAAGCTTTCTTT. Protein sequence: CASSPTGALRTEAFF. Full variable domain (rest looked up from reference TRBV18 and TRBJ1-1): NAGVMQNPRHLVRRRGQEARLRCSPMKGHSHVYWYRQLPEEGLKFMVYLQKENIIDESGMPKERFSAEFPKEGPSILRIQQVVRGDSAAYFCASSPTGALRTEAFFGQGTRLTVV.

The gene calls are TRBV7-8 and TRBJ1-1; tentative D call: TRBD1 (5 bases). CDR1 is SGHVS and CDR2 is FQNEAQ in the germline V gene. V was cut by 2 bases and J by 10 bases, with 17 bases left in between. The length of the CDR3 is 14 residues. CDR3 in amino acids: CASSLFGATDGAFF. CDR3 DNA sequence: TGTGCCAGCAGCTTATTTGGGGCCACTGACGGAGCTTTCTTT.

The chain has TRBV20-1 and TRBJ1-1; no definite D call. This CDR3 comprises 14 residues. CDR1 is DFQATT, CDR2 SNEGSKA, per germline (reference sequence). The ends were cut back, 0 bases at V and 4 bases at J, with 12 bases in the middle. The CDR3 DNA follows: TGCAGTGCTAGAGATGGTAGGCCTGCCACTGAAGCTTTCTTT. This sequence encodes CSARDGRPATEAFF.

The chain employs TRBV7-9 and TRBJ2-1; weak D call: TRBD2 (6 bases). V gave up 3 bases and J gave up 2 bases, with 14 bases separating them. Germline V gives CDR1 SEHNR, CDR2 FQNEAQ (reference sequence). The CDR3 runs to 16 residues. In DNA, the CDR3 is TGTGCCAGCAGCTTTGGGGGGACGGGGCCCTACAATGAGCAGTTCTTC. Translated: CASSFGGTGPYNEQFF.

V and J are TRBV28 and TRBJ2-1; D perhaps matches TRBD1 (5 bases). CDR1 and CDR2 from the germline V gene are MDHEN and SYDVKM. The CDR3 runs to 13 residues. The V end was cut by 5 bases, the J end by 15 bases, with 20 bases between. CDR3 region: CASSTPPTGQGFF. DNA for the CDR3: TGTGCCAGCAGTACCCCTCCCACAGGCCAGGGGTTCTTC.

A note on this clonotype: This may come from a read error, since a much larger clone is one base off. The CDR3 spells CASTSAGTSGRNEQCF. Written as DNA, the CDR3 is TGTGCCAGCACCTCCGCGGGGACTAGCGGGAGAAACGAGCAGTGCTTC. The chain recombines TRBV28 with TRBJ2-7; 14 positions match TRBD2. Per the germline V gene, CDR1 is MDHEN and CDR2 is SYDVKM. This CDR3 has 16 residues.

The chain employs TRBV5-1 and TRBJ2-1, with 13 nucleotides matching TRBD2. CDR1 is SGHRS and CDR2 is YFSETQ in the germline V gene. Trimming cost V 0 bases and J 9 bases; bases outside gene matches: 3. This CDR3 is built from 15 residues. This chain's CDR3 is CASSLGLAGGSEQFF. For the CDR3, the DNA is TGCGCCAGCAGCTTGGGACTAGCGGGAGGTAGTGAGCAGTTCTTC.

This clonotype was seen only a few times. The genes are TRBV27 and TRBJ2-7, with D unclear. Deletions cut 0 bases from V and 0 bases from J, with 9 bases between. CDR3 length: 15 residues. Germline-derived CDR1 and CDR2 are MNHEY and SMNVEV (reference sequence). CDR3: CASSLSIESSYEQYF. CDR3 in DNA: TGTGCCAGCAGTTTATCGATCGAAAGCTCCTACGAGCAGTACTTC.

This clonotype was counted at least ten times. The chain has TRBV10-3 and TRBJ2-3; no definite D call. V shed 8 bases and J shed 2 bases, with 14 bases lying between them. Per the germline V gene, CDR1 is ENHRY and CDR2 is SYGVKD. This CDR3 comprises 14 residues. CDR3 sequence: CAISINTHTDTQYF. In DNA form, the CDR3 reads TGTGCCATCTCTATAAACACCCACACAGATACGCAGTATTTT.

The rearrangement links TRBV27 to TRBJ2-7; D not certain. CDR1 and CDR2 from the germline V gene are MNHEY and SMNVEV (reference sequence). This CDR3 has 14 amino acids. V lost 6 bases and J lost 4, with 16 bases in between. This chain's CDR3 is CASRPTTGRYEQYF. The CDR3 bases are TGTGCCAGCAGACCCACGACTGGACGATACGAGCAGTACTTC.